The entry below describes one TCR beta chain. Those who participated ranged in age from roughly 18 to 90 years and resided in under 25 US areas. This CDR3 has 14 amino acids. Germline CDR1 LNHDA, CDR2 SQIVND (reference sequence). The junction had 5 bases not matched to a gene; V was cut back by 7 bases and J by 0 bases. This table comes from immunoSEQ multiplex PCR, and its TCRdb copy is limited to in-frame clones, with some not included. The repertoire holds around 200,000 clones, with about 88% as singletons. This sample is drawn from a study of blood T cell repertoires in COVID-19. Background on the study: Donors in the United States, Italy and Spain gave samples during acute or convalescent COVID-19. Sample material is recorded as cDNA or gDNA derived from T cells, B-cell-depleted T cells, or PBMCs.

The sequence derives from a young woman who had recovered from COVID-19. Material for sequencing was PBMCs or T cells enriched from blood (not recorded which). The genes are TRBV19 and TRBJ1-1; 7 positions match TRBD1. The CDR3 is CASMRGQLNTEAFF. DNA for the CDR3: TGTGCCAGTATGAGGGGACAGCTGAACACTGAAGCTTTCTTT.